Listed below are T cell receptor beta chains from one sample, sequenced in a study of blood T cell repertoires in COVID-19. The protocol was immunoSEQ multiplex PCR, while the TCRdb copy is restricted to in-frame clones and leaves out a portion. The sample lists 100,000 to 150,000 clones, about 83% seen once, with over 9.5% in the top ten. Sample: peripheral blood. The receptors here all came from a man aged 60 to 69 with acute or convalescent COVID-19. The CDR3 runs from the conserved cysteine through the conserved F or W. The order of the fields is CDR3 DNA, CDR3 protein, J gene, clone size, V gene, D gene. D genes are given only for firm matches. Only some rows state a clone size, as once, few, many or a class for expanded clones.

TGTGCCAGCACCTACTCCGGGGGCGAGCAGTACTTC | CASTYSGGEQYF | TRBJ2-7 | once | TRBV2 | -
TGTGCCAGCAGTGAAGTTTGGGGGGACAGGGGGAAAATAGCCAAAAACATTCAGTACTTC | CASSEVWGDRGKIAKNIQYF | TRBJ2-4 | - | TRBV6-1 | TRBD1
TGTGCCAGCAGCCTCGCGGGGGGGCACTACGAGCAGTACTTC | CASSLAGGHYEQYF | TRBJ2-7 | - | TRBV6-5 | TRBD2
TGTGCCAGCAGTCCCCTTGGGGCGGCTAACACTGAAGCTTTCTTT | CASSPLGAANTEAFF | TRBJ1-1 | - | TRBV28 | -
TGTGCCAGCAGTTACGGACTAGCGGGAGAGACCCAGTACTTC | CASSYGLAGETQYF | TRBJ2-5 | once | TRBV6-5 | TRBD2
TGTGCCAGCAGTCCCCTCGCGGAAAAGGATGGCTACACCTTC | CASSPLAEKDGYTF | TRBJ1-2 | - | TRBV27 | -
TGTGCCAGCTCGCCAAGGACAGGCCAAGAGACCCAGTACTTC | CASSPRTGQETQYF | TRBJ2-5 | - | TRBV18 | TRBD1
TGTGCCAGCAGAGTGACTAGCGGACAAGAGACCCAGTACTTC | CASRVTSGQETQYF | TRBJ2-5 | - | TRBV2 | TRBD2
TGTGCCAGCAGTTTATTGTCTGGGACTAGCGGGATCCGCGAGCAGTACTTC | CASSLLSGTSGIREQYF | TRBJ2-7 | few | TRBV27 | TRBD2
TGTGCCAGCAGCCAAGATCCGCGGGAGGGCCCAACCGGGGAGCTGTTTTTT | CASSQDPREGPTGELFF | TRBJ2-2 | - | TRBV14 | TRBD2
TGTGCCAGCAGTCTTAGCCCCAACACCGGGGAGCTGTTTTTT | CASSLSPNTGELFF | TRBJ2-2 | - | TRBV9 | -
TGTGCCAGCAGCCCCCTTGGGACAGGGGGTAACTATGGCTACACCTTC | CASSPLGTGGNYGYTF | TRBJ1-2 | - | TRBV14 | TRBD1
TGCGCCAGCAGTGAAGGGCAGGGGTACGGCTACACCTTC | CASSEGQGYGYTF | TRBJ1-2 | - | TRBV10-2 | -
TGCAGTGCTAGTGGCCCCCTGGGCACAGGGGTGAACACCGGGGAGCTGTTTTTT | CSASGPLGTGVNTGELFF | TRBJ2-2 | - | TRBV20-1 | TRBD1
TGTGCCAGCAGCCTTTGGACGGGGAGCTCCTATAATTCACCCCTCCACTTT | CASSLWTGSSYNSPLHF | TRBJ1-6 | few | TRBV11-2 | -
TGTGCCAGCAGTGTGGTAGATGAAAAACTGTTTTTT | CASSVVDEKLFF | TRBJ1-4 | - | TRBV2 | -
TGTGCCAGCGAATCTGAAGGGGACAGAGATAACTATGGCTACACCTTC | CASESEGDRDNYGYTF | TRBJ1-2 | once | TRBV28 | TRBD1
TGTGCCAGCAGTTCGAGGCTAGCGGGAGTCCAAGGAGATACGCAGTATTTT | CASSSRLAGVQGDTQYF | TRBJ2-3 | - | TRBV6-2/TRBV6-3 | TRBD2
TGTGCCAGCACCTCTAGGAGCGGAGGTCGGAATGAGCAGTTCTTC | CASTSRSGGRNEQFF | TRBJ2-1 | - | TRBV28 | -
TGTGCCAGCACCCGGACAGGGGGTGAGGGGCAGTACTTC | CASTRTGGEGQYF | TRBJ2-7 | - | TRBV6-5 | TRBD1
TGCGCCAGCAGCTTGGACGGGACTAGCGGGAGGAATGAGCAGTTCTTC | CASSLDGTSGRNEQFF | TRBJ2-1 | - | TRBV5-1 | TRBD2
TGTGCCAGCAGGGACCCCACAGGGGCGGACTATGGCTACACCTTC | CASRDPTGADYGYTF | TRBJ1-2 | - | TRBV5-4 | TRBD1
TGTGCCAGCAGTCGGTATTGGAATGAGCAGTTCTTC | CASSRYWNEQFF | TRBJ2-1 | - | TRBV2 | -
TGTGCCAGCAGCTTAGATCTTAGTACAAAACAGGCGGTGAAGGACACTGAAGCTTTCTTT | CASSLDLSTKQAVKDTEAFF | TRBJ1-1 | - | TRBV11-3 | -
TGTGCCTGGAGTGGCCAGGGGGCCCAGCCCCAGCATTTT | CAWSGQGAQPQHF | TRBJ1-5 | - | TRBV30 | TRBD1
TGTGCCAGTAGGCAGGGGACCAATCAGCCCCAGCATTTT | CASRQGTNQPQHF | TRBJ1-5 | - | TRBV19 | -
TGTGCCAGCAGAACGGGGGGGGCGGAGACCCAGTACTTC | CASRTGGAETQYF | TRBJ2-5 | - | TRBV28 | TRBD2
TGTGCCAGCAGTCGGACTAGCGGTAGCTCCTACGAGCAGTACTTC | CASSRTSGSSYEQYF | TRBJ2-7 | - | TRBV28 | TRBD2
TGTGCCAGCAGTCTTCTCGGACAGGGGGCTACCAAAAACATTCAGTACTTC | CASSLLGQGATKNIQYF | TRBJ2-4 | - | TRBV28 | TRBD1
TGTGCCAGCAGCTTACGTCGTCTAGCGGGAGGACGCTACGAGCAGTACTTC | CASSLRRLAGGRYEQYF | TRBJ2-7 | - | TRBV11-2 | TRBD2
TGTGCCAGCAGTTTAGAACAGCCCACAGATACGCAGTATTTT | CASSLEQPTDTQYF | TRBJ2-3 | - | TRBV27 | -
TGTGCCAGCAGCCCCAGGCTGGGCGAGCAGTACTTC | CASSPRLGEQYF | TRBJ2-7 | - | TRBV12-3/TRBV12-4 | -
TGTGCCAGCTCATCGTGGGGGGACCGAGGACAGCCCCAGCATTTT | CASSSWGDRGQPQHF | TRBJ1-5 | - | TRBV18 | -
TGTGCCACCAGCAGAGATGCCCGCGGGGTAGGGTACGAGCAGTACTTC | CATSRDARGVGYEQYF | TRBJ2-7 | - | TRBV15 | -
TGCGCCAGCAGCAACCCGGGGACAGCTTATGGCTACACCTTC | CASSNPGTAYGYTF | TRBJ1-2 | - | TRBV5-1 | TRBD1
TGTGCCAGTAGTATGAACTACCAAGGGACCCAGTACTTC | CASSMNYQGTQYF | TRBJ2-5 | - | TRBV19 | -
TGTGCCAGTAGACCCGGACTAGCGGGTTACAATGAGCAGTTCTTC | CASRPGLAGYNEQFF | TRBJ2-1 | - | TRBV19 | TRBD2
TGTGCCACCAGTGCCTACAGGGGGCGATGCCTACGTTCACCCCTCCACTTT | CATSAYRGRCLRSPLHF | TRBJ1-6 | - | TRBV24-1 | TRBD1
TGTGCCAGCAGCTCCCTAGGTTCGAACTATGGCTACACCTTC | CASSSLGSNYGYTF | TRBJ1-2 | - | TRBV27 | -
TGTGCCAGCAGTCGGGAGTACGCAGATACGCAGTATTTT | CASSREYADTQYF | TRBJ2-3 | - | TRBV6-4 | -
TGTGCCAGCAGTTTGGGCCCCAGCACTAACTATGGCTACACCTTC | CASSLGPSTNYGYTF | TRBJ1-2 | - | TRBV28 | -
TGTGCCAGCAGCCGTCGACTAGCGGGGGACGGCTCCTACGAGCAGTACTTC | CASSRRLAGDGSYEQYF | TRBJ2-7 | - | TRBV3-1/TRBV3-2 | TRBD2
TGTGCCAGCAGCCCACCCTGGGAGACAGGGTCAATGAACACTGAAGCTTTCTTT | CASSPPWETGSMNTEAFF | TRBJ1-1 | - | TRBV14 | TRBD1
TGTGCCAGCAGGGAGGGACAGGCGGGTAAAGGGTTTTTT | CASREGQAGKGFF | TRBJ1-4 | - | TRBV6-5 | TRBD1
TGTGCCAGCAGTGAAGTCGGCGGTGACTATGGCTACACCTTC | CASSEVGGDYGYTF | TRBJ1-2 | - | TRBV6-1 | -
TGTGCCACGGGGGTCGGGACGGAGTCCTACGAGCAGTACTTC | CATGVGTESYEQYF | TRBJ2-7 | - | TRBV10-3 | -
TGTGCCAGCAGCCCCACCCTAACGGGAGCTTTCTTT | CASSPTLTGAFF | TRBJ1-1 | - | TRBV2 | -
TGTGCCAGCAGCTCCACACAGGGAGGGGAGACCCAGTACTTC | CASSSTQGGETQYF | TRBJ2-5 | - | TRBV5-4 | -
TGTGCCAGTAGTGGGGCAGGGGGATGGAACATTCAGTACTTC | CASSGAGGWNIQYF | TRBJ2-4 | - | TRBV19 | TRBD1
TGTGCCAGCAGTGAAACGAGATTGTTTGGGACTCCCAATTCACCCCTCCACTTT | CASSETRLFGTPNSPLHF | TRBJ1-6 | few | TRBV6-1 | -
TGTGCCAGCAGCCAAGATGGGGGGAGGTCGCAGTATTTT | CASSQDGGRSQYF | TRBJ2-3 | - | TRBV3-1/TRBV3-2 | -
TGTGCCAGCAGCTTGGCCCGAGAGACCCAGTACTTC | CASSLARETQYF | TRBJ2-5 | - | TRBV5-4 | -
TGTGCCAGCAGTTTAAGACGGACTGAATATAATTCACCCCTCCACTTT | CASSLRRTEYNSPLHF | TRBJ1-6 | - | TRBV27 | -
TGTGCCTGGAGTGTAAAACTAGCGGGAGGCTACGAGCAGTACTTC | CAWSVKLAGGYEQYF | TRBJ2-7 | - | TRBV30 | TRBD2